The clone carrying this T cell receptor (beta chain) came up once. Its specificity is not known. Time point defined: week 23, last vaccination. A 20-mer mutant IDH1 peptide at 300 ug was injected subcutaneously with topical imiquimod. These data come from a study of a mutant IDH1 vaccine in newly diagnosed glioma. Across the study: Commencement of vaccination occurred 4-6 weeks following radiotherapy alone, or concurrently with temozolomide cycles. Earlier care involved radiotherapy, temozolomide, or both, and the majority received both. Study-level findings and limits: Among top peripheral T cell clonotypes, changes seemed unrelated to pseudoprogression. Detectable vaccine-induced immune responses arose in approximately 93% of patients.

Sequenced by immunoSEQ multiplex PCR; TCRdb stores in-frame clones only, minus some. This sample has roughly 51,000 clones; roughly three quarters occur once, and the top ten carry 6.5% to 9.5%. From germline, CDR1 is SEHNR and CDR2 FQNEAQ (reference sequence). The CDR3 contains 13 residues. V was pared by 3 bases and J by 9 bases, with 13 bases between. This rearrangement joins TRBV7-9 to TRBJ2-3, with a tentative D call TRBD2 (6 bases). This specimen was PBMCs, taken from a glioma patient whose treatment included an IDH1 peptide vaccine. The clonotype was recovered from a woman aged 40 to 50 with glioma. Some clones in this sample may be carry-over from other donors' samples. The DNA of the CDR3 is TGTGCCAGCAGCTTCGGGGGACGGGGAACGCAGTATTTT. Its translation is CASSFGGRGTQYF.